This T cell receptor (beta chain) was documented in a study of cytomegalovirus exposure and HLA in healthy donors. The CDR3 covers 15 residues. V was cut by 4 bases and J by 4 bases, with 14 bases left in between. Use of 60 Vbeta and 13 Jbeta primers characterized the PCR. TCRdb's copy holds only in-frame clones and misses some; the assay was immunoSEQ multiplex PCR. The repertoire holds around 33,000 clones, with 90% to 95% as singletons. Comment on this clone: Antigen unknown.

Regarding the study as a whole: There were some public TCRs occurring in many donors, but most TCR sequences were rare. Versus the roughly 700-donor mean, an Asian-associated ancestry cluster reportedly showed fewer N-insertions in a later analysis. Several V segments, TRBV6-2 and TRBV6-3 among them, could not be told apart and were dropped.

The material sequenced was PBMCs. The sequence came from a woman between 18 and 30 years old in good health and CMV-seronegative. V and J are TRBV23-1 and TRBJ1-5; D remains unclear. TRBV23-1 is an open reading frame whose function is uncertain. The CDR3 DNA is TGCGCCAGCAGTCCTCTACGAGGGCCGAATCAGCCCCAGCATTTT. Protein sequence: CASSPLRGPNQPQHF.